This entry concerns a single TCR beta chain. This specimen comes from a study of CD8 T cells in ankylosing spondylitis. The V segment lost 1 base and the J segment 8 bases; nucleotides outside the gene matches: 5. The length of the CDR3 is 14 residues. Germline V CDR1 and CDR2: LGHNA, YSLEER. TCRdb analysed the 5' RACE reads with MiXCR anew, one entry per CDR3 protein. This repertoire shows 290,000 or so distinct CDR3 sequences, around 21% found once; its top ten account for roughly 3.6%. Sequences were obtained from blood, either unsorted or a sorted T cell fraction (not recorded which). The sequence was obtained from a female donor with ankylosing spondylitis or in good health (not recorded which). This chain connects TRBV4-3 to TRBJ2-1, with 7 positions matching TRBD2. For the CDR3, the DNA is TGCGCCAGCAGCCAAGGGCGGGAGAGCCATGAGCAGTTCTTC. Translation gives CASSQGRESHEQFF.